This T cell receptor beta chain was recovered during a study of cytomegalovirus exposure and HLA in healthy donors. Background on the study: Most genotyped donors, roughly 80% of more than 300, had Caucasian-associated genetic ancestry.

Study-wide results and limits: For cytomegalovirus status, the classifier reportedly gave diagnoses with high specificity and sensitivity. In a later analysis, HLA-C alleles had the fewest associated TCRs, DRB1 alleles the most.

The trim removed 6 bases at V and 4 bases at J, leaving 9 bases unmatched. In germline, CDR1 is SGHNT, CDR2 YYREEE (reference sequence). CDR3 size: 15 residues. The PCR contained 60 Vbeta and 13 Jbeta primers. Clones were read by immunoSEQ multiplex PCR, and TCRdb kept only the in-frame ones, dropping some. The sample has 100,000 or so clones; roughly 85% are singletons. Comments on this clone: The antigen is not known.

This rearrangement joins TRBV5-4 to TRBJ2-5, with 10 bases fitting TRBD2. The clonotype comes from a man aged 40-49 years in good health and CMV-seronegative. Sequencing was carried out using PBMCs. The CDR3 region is CASKTHPSGGETQYF. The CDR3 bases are TGTGCCAGCAAAACACATCCTAGCGGGGGAGAGACCCAGTACTTC.